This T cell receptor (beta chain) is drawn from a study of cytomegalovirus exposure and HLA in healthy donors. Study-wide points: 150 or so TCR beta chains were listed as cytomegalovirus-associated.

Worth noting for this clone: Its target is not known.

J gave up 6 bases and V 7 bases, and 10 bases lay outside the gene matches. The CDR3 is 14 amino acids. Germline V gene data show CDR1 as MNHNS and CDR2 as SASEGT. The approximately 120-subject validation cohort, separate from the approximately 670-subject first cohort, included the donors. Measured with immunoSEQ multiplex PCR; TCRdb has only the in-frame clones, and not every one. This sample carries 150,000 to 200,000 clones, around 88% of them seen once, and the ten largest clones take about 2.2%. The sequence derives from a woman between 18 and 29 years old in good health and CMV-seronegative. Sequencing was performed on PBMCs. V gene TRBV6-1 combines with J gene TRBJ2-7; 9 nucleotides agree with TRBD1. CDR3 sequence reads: CASIRRTGAVEQYF. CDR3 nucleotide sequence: TGTGCCAGCATCAGACGGACAGGGGCGGTCGAGCAGTACTTC.